What follows describes a single TCR beta chain. The antigen is undetermined. Germline V gene lookup returns CDR1 MNHEY and CDR2 SVGAGI. This CDR3 region has 13 residues. With V trimmed by 6 bases and J by 6 bases, 6 bases remained unmatched. The data derive from a study of siplizumab effects on memory and regulatory T cells. TCR templates, about 100,000 per sample, were assayed. Generated by immunoSEQ multiplex PCR, the TCRdb table keeps only in-frame clones and is missing some. In the table there are tens of thousands of clones, more than 85% of which are singletons. Findings and caveats of the study: Naive T cell populations appeared to exhibit greater diversity than memory cells and appeared to be major alloresponse contributors.

This clonotype was obtained from a human donor in good health. Input material: CD8+ T cells sorted from blood. The rearrangement uses TRBV6-5 and TRBJ1-1; TRBD1 matches at 8 bases. The CDR3 region is CASRMTGDPEAFF. The CDR3, as DNA: TGTGCCAGCAGGATGACAGGGGACCCTGAAGCTTTCTTT.